The rows below give T cell receptor beta chains drawn from one sample of a study of T cells after yellow fever vaccination. MiXCR, run by TCRdb on the 5' RACE reads, gives a single entry per CDR3 protein. The sample consists of hundreds of thousands of distinct CDR3 sequences, 9% to 15% of them appearing once. Source: PBMCs, taken on the day of the yellow fever booster vaccination. The source of these receptors is a man aged 25-45 years who received the YFV17D yellow fever vaccine. Both conserved end residues are part of each CDR3.

V gene | CDR3 protein
TRBV19 | CASSIVALNTGELFF
TRBV6-1 | CASRTDGNRDTF
TRBV27 | CASSFQRQGTNNSPLHF
TRBV20-1 | CSASGQGNSPLHF
TRBV5-1 | CASSPAGASSYNEQFF
TRBV5-1 | CASSEGQPYEQYF
TRBV2 | CASSEMRTGELFF
TRBV6-2/TRBV6-3 | CASSLSGRGYEQYF
TRBV4-3 | CASSQLTGSYEQYF
TRBV2 | CASYLAGGPGTYEQYF
TRBV29-1 | CSVVVGSPGDGYTF
TRBV25-1 | CASSETGAGETQYF
TRBV6-5 | CASSRASYGYTF
TRBV18 | CASSPIQETQYF
TRBV21-1 | CASSPRKVEKQGIGEQYF
TRBV20-1 | CSARPTQGAPTEAFF
TRBV20-1 | CSAPNYHGRAYNEQFF
TRBV12-3/TRBV12-4 | CASTTTTSSYEQYF
TRBV14 | CASSQDVTDTQYF
TRBV7-2 | CASSLADRPGETQYF
TRBV2 | CASSGRRIEQFF
TRBV20-1 | CSAPGQGSEKLFF
TRBV5-1 | CASSFGTGTGETQYF
TRBV18 | CASSPWDNRRQPQHF
TRBV2 | CASMSADAKNIQYF
TRBV6-2/TRBV6-3 | CASSPQDYEQYF
TRBV19 | CASRTQGTASPYEQYF
TRBV11-2 | CASSLGGSGSTGELFF
TRBV15 | CATSREGLAGLSYNEQFF
TRBV19 | CASSIVWNTGELFF
TRBV12-3/TRBV12-4 | CASSRGQLGTQYF
TRBV18 | CASSRQGGTQPQHF